This T cell receptor (beta chain) was identified in a study of shared clonotypes between healthy human individuals. The V and J ends lost 0 bases and 4 bases, in that order; junction bases with no gene match: 2. Germline values: CDR1 KGHSH, CDR2 LQKENI. The CDR3 is 14 amino acids. Per the study methods: Filtering differed because ImmunoSEQ produced junction-only sequences that carried no quality scores. Sequenced by immunoSEQ multiplex PCR; TCRdb stores in-frame clones only, minus some. That table supplies the V and J calls and clone size; D and trimming were determined from the DNA. The sample lists around 450,000 clones, 75% to 85% occurring once.

The clonotype was recovered from a woman between 35 and 50 years old in good health. Some clones in this sample may be carry-over from other donors' samples. V and J are TRBV18 and TRBJ2-7; 8 bases match TRBD2. Sequenced sample: PBMCs. The CDR3 coding sequence is TGTGCCAGCTCACCACCCGGGAGGGTTTACGAGCAGTACTTC. Protein sequence: CASSPPGRVYEQYF.